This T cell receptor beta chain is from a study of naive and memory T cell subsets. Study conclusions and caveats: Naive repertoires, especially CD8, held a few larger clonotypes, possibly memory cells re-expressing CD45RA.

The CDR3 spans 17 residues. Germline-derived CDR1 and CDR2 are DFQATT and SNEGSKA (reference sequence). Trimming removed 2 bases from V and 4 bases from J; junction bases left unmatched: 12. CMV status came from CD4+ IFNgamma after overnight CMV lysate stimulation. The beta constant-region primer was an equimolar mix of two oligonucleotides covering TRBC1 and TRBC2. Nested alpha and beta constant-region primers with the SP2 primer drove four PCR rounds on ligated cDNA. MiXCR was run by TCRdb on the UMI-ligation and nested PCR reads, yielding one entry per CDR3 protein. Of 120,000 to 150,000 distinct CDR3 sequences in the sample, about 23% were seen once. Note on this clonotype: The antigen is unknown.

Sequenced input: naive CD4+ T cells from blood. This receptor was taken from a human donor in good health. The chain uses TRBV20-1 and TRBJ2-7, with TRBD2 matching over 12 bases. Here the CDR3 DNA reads TGCAGTGCTAGAAACCCTCCCCGGCTAGCGGGAGGGTACGAGCAGTACTTC. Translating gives CSARNPPRLAGGYEQYF.